This T cell receptor beta chain was found in a study of CD8+CD57+ T cells in acquired aplastic anemia. As for the study in general: Average DNA yield from sorted CD4+ and CD8+ cells was about 3 ug. Healthy donors gave roughly 9.9 million reads on average for CD4+ cells.

V shed 6 bases and J 2 bases; nucleotides not matched to a gene: 10. Per the germline V gene, CDR1 is DFQATT and CDR2 is SNEGSKA (reference sequence). The CDR3 extends over 15 amino acids. With regard to this clonotype: Its antigen is not identified.

The TCR beta profiling, which covered VDJ combination and CDR3 sequence, was carried out using genomic DNA as the template. Each CDR3 protein gets one entry after TCRdb re-called the reads with MiXCR. The sample lists roughly 150,000 distinct CDR3 sequences, approximately 40% occurring once. Overall study results and limits: Patients and controls turned out to have some 30 CD8+ CDR3 sequences in common. In CD8+ cells, Simpson's diversity showed no significant difference between patients and controls.

The sequenced sample was sorted CD4+, CD8+, or CD8+CD57+ T cells (not recorded which) from PBMCs. The TCR sequence derives from a human donor in good health. This chain connects TRBV20-1 to TRBJ2-1; 7 nucleotides align to TRBD2. CDR3 loop: CSAPTAGTTYNEQFF. CDR3 DNA: TGCAGTGCACCGACAGCCGGGACTACCTACAATGAGCAGTTCTTC.